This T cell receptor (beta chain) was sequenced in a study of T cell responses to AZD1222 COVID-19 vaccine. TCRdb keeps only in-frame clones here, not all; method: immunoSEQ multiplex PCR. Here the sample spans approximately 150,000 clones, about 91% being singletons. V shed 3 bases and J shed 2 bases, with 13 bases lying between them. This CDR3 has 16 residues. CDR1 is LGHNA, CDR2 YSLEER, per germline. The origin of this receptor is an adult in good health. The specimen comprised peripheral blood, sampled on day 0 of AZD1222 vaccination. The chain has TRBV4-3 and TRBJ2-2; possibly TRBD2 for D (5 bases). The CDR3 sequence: CASSQPSGLNTGELFF. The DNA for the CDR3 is TGCGCCAGCAGCCAGCCCTCTGGACTTAACACCGGGGAGCTGTTTTTT.